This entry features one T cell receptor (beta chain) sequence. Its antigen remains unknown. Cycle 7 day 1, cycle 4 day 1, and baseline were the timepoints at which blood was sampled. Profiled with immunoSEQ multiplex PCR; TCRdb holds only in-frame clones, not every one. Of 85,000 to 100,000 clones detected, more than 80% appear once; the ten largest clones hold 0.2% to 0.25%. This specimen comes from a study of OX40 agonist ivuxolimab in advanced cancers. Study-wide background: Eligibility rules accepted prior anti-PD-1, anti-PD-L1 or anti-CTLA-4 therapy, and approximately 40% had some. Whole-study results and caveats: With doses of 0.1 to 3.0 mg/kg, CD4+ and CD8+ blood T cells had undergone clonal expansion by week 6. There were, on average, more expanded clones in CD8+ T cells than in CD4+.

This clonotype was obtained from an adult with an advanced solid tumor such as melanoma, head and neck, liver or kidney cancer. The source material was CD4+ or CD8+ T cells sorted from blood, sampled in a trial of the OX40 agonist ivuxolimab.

The CDR3 nucleotides read TGTGCCAGCAGCGCGTATATGGGGATAGTAGGCACAGATACGCAGTATTTT. This encodes CASSAYMGIVGTDTQYF. The J gene is TRBJ2-3, the V gene TRBV9; D remains ambiguous. CDR3 length: 17 amino acids. Germline V lookup: CDR1 SGDLS, CDR2 YYNGEE. The germline V and J ends were trimmed by 3 bases and 1 base, with 18 bases remaining between them.